Below are 21 T cell receptor beta chains sequenced from a single sample in a study of T cells after yellow fever vaccination. Each CDR3 protein gets one entry after TCRdb re-called the 5' RACE reads with MiXCR. The top ten clones hold about 18% of a sample with a few hundred thousand distinct CDR3 sequences, roughly a sixth of them seen once. This material consisted of PBMCs, taken roughly 5 days after the first yellow fever vaccination. The receptors stem from a man aged 18 to 29 who received the YFV17D yellow fever vaccine.

In this sample, this clonotype turned up a few times. J is TRBJ2-3 and V is TRBV7-6; D might be TRBD1 (6 bases). Deletions cut 0 bases from V and 2 bases from J, with 15 bases between. The CDR3 is 17 amino acids. Germline loops: CDR1 SGHVS, CDR2 FNYEAQ. CDR3 residues: CASSLARRGQVTDTQYF. CDR3 in DNA: TGTGCCAGCAGCTTAGCGCGCAGGGGACAAGTCACAGATACGCAGTATTTT.

This clonotype was seen only a few times. The rearrangement uses TRBV4-3 and TRBJ1-5; perhaps TRBD1 as D (5 bases). This CDR3 is built from 15 residues. The germline CDR1 and CDR2 sequences are LGHNA and YSLEER. V dropped 0 bases and J dropped 9 bases, with 15 bases sitting between them. The CDR3 sequence: CASSQDSQGPAPQHF. The CDR3, as DNA: TGCGCCAGCAGCCAAGATTCCCAGGGCCCGGCGCCCCAGCATTTT.

This clonotype was detected only a few times. J is TRBJ1-2 and V is TRBV2, with unresolved D. The CDR3 loop spans 14 amino acids. The germline V gene has CDR1 SNHLY and CDR2 FYNNEI. The V end lost 2 bases, the J end lost 4 bases, and 11 bases lay between the germline ends. As DNA, the CDR3 is TGTGCCAGCAGTGAAAATGGGATCCCCTATGGCTACACCTTC. Its translation: CASSENGIPYGYTF.

This chain's CDR3 is CASSLVPGMPDTQYF. DNA for the CDR3: TGCGCCAGCAGCTTGGTCCCCGGGATGCCAGATACGCAGTATTTT. J is TRBJ2-3 and V is TRBV5-1; tentatively, D is TRBD2 (5 bases). Germline V gene data show CDR1 as SGHRS and CDR2 as YFSETQ. This CDR3 spans 15 amino acids. Trimming shortened V by 0 bases and J by 4 bases, and 12 bases separated the two germline ends.

This clonotype has a handful of counts. The gene calls are TRBV29-1 and TRBJ2-2; 11 bases are a match to TRBD2. This CDR3 is built from 13 residues. V shed 6 bases, J shed 7 bases, and the junction held 4 bases outside the gene matches. The germline V gene encodes CDR1 SQVTM and CDR2 ANQGSEA. CDR3 sequence: CSVLAGAGGELFF. The CDR3 nucleotides read TGCAGCGTACTAGCGGGGGCAGGCGGGGAGCTGTTTTTT.

V usage is TRBV20-1 and J usage is TRBJ2-5, with TRBD2 matching 7 bases. Germline V CDR1 and CDR2: DFQATT, SNEGSKA (reference sequence). The CDR3 extends over 14 amino acids. V dropped 5 bases and J dropped 4; count of bases not matched to a gene: 10. For the CDR3, the DNA is TGCAGTGCTCCCCCTCGGACTAGTCGAGAGACCCAGTACTTC. Protein product: CSAPPRTSRETQYF.

The chain recombines TRBV18 with TRBJ1-5; the match to TRBD1 covers 7 bases. This CDR3 region has 14 residues. The germline V gene has CDR1 KGHSH and CDR2 LQKENI. Trimming took 6 bases from V and 4 from J; bases not matched to a gene: 6. CDR3 residues: CASSPTGQNQPQHF. In DNA form, the CDR3 reads TGTGCCAGCTCGCCCACGGGACAGAATCAGCCCCAGCATTTT.

The genes are TRBV5-1 and TRBJ2-2; 8 nucleotides line up with TRBD2. CDR3 length: 15 residues. The germline V gene encodes CDR1 SGHRS and CDR2 YFSETQ. V lost 3 bases to trimming and J lost 6 bases; unmatched junction nucleotides: 7. This CDR3 is CASSSGGASPGELFF. The CDR3 DNA sequence: TGCGCCAGCAGCTCCGGGGGGGCCTCTCCCGGGGAGCTGTTTTTT.

This chain links TRBV4-1 with TRBJ1-1, with D possibly TRBD1 on 6 matching bases. Germline V gene lookup returns CDR1 MGHRA and CDR2 YSYEKL. This CDR3 has 15 amino acids. Trimming shortened V by 0 bases and J by 5 bases, and 13 bases separated the two germline ends. CDR3 DNA sequence: TGCGCCAGCAGCCAAGAATATACAGGGATTACTGAAGCTTTCTTT. This sequence encodes CASSQEYTGITEAFF.

The V call is TRBV5-6, the J call TRBJ2-1; no reliable D call. The germline V gene has CDR1 SGHDT and CDR2 YYEEEE. V was cut by 4 bases and J by 6 bases, with 14 bases left in between. This CDR3 has 14 amino acids. The CDR3 DNA reads TGTGCCAGCAGCCAAAAAACAGTATCCAATGAGCAGTTCTTC. Its protein product is CASSQKTVSNEQFF.

This clonotype turned up a few times. This chain links TRBV11-1 with TRBJ2-1, with D possibly being TRBD1 (6 bases). Trimming removed 2 bases from V and 0 bases from J, with 17 bases in between. Germline CDR1 and CDR2: SGHAT and FQDESV (reference sequence). The CDR3 runs to 18 residues. In DNA form, the CDR3 reads TGTGCCAGCAGCTTAATCAGGGGCTCGCATGGCTCCTACAATGAGCAGTTCTTC. Its translation: CASSLIRGSHGSYNEQFF.

This clonotype was observed a handful of times. This chain links TRBV29-1 with TRBJ2-2; TRBD1 matches 7 bases. V lost 4 bases to trimming and J lost 1 base; unmatched junction nucleotides: 3. The CDR3 sequence is 14 residues long. CDR1 and CDR2 (germline): SQVTM, ANQGSEA. The CDR3 loop is CSVVGTENTGELFF. CDR3 nucleotide sequence: TGCAGCGTTGTTGGGACAGAGAACACCGGGGAGCTGTTTTTT.

Note on this clonotype: A read error may explain this, as a much larger clone is one base away. The chain carries TRBV12-3 or TRBV12-4 and TRBJ1-3; 7 nucleotides match TRBD1. The CDR3 contains 15 residues. V dropped 6 bases and J dropped 0; count of bases not matched to a gene: 5. As DNA, the CDR3 is TGTGCCAGCAGCTCCCGGGACAGCTCTGGAAACACCATATATTTT. This translates into CASSSRDSSGNTIYF.

The chain combines TRBV6-5 with TRBJ1-1, with 11 nucleotides matching TRBD1. CDR1 and CDR2 from the germline V gene are MNHEY and SVGAGI. The CDR3 spans 16 residues. V lost 3 bases to trimming and J lost 4 bases; unmatched junction nucleotides: 7. CDR3 DNA sequence: TGTGCCAGCAGTTATGGGACAGGGGGTTTGAGCACTGAAGCTTTCTTT. It is translated as CASSYGTGGLSTEAFF.

The V and J genes are TRBV7-2 and TRBJ2-5; the D gene is possibly TRBD2 (6 bases). Germline V gives CDR1 SGHTA, CDR2 FQGNSA. The CDR3 contains 15 residues. V was trimmed by 1 base and J by 4 bases, leaving 13 bases between them. CDR3 region: CASSLVAGYSETQYF. In DNA form, the CDR3 reads TGTGCCAGCAGCTTAGTGGCGGGGTACTCAGAGACCCAGTACTTC.

This clonotype has ten or more counts. The rearrangement uses TRBV12-3 or TRBV12-4 and TRBJ2-4; no reliable D call. Trimming stripped 6 bases from V and 0 bases from J, with 15 bases between. The CDR3 has 16 amino acids. This CDR3 is CASSPGIARAKNIQYF. CDR3 coding DNA: TGTGCCAGCAGCCCAGGAATAGCCCGAGCCAAAAACATTCAGTACTTC.

V usage is TRBV2 and J usage is TRBJ2-5; D not resolved. Germline V gene sequence: CDR1 SNHLY, CDR2 FYNNEI. CDR3 length: 13 amino acids. V lost 6 bases, J lost 5 bases, and 13 bases lay in between. The CDR3: CASRRLVKETQYF. Here the CDR3 DNA reads TGTGCCAGCAGAAGGCTAGTGAAGGAGACCCAGTACTTC.

This clonotype has a handful of counts. The chain carries TRBV12-3 or TRBV12-4 and TRBJ2-3; D is unresolved. This CDR3 region has 13 residues. V dropped 3 bases and J dropped 3 bases, with 7 bases sitting between them. The CDR3 bases are TGTGCCAGCAGTTTCCCCGCGACAGATACGCAGTATTTT. This translates into CASSFPATDTQYF.

The rearrangement joins TRBV5-6 to TRBJ2-5, with 15 nucleotides matching TRBD2. J lost 4 bases, V lost 3 bases, and 7 bases had no gene match. The CDR3 sequence is 17 residues long. From germline, CDR1 is SGHDT and CDR2 YYEEEE. CDR3 in DNA: TGTGCCAGCAGCTGGACTAGCGGGGGGGCCGCGGGAGAGACCCAGTACTTC. Translation: CASSWTSGGAAGETQYF.

This clonotype was seen a handful of times. This CDR3 reads CASSSSGTEYTYEQYF. CDR3 coding DNA: TGCGCCAGCAGTTCGTCTGGGACAGAATATACCTACGAGCAGTACTTC. The V gene is TRBV5-1, the J gene TRBJ2-7; 7 bases are shared with TRBD1. Germline V gene data show CDR1 as SGHRS and CDR2 as YFSETQ. With 5 bases clipped from V and 2 bases from J, the junction kept 13 bases outside the gene matches. The CDR3 spans 16 residues.

This chain connects TRBV19 to TRBJ1-5; the D gene is possibly TRBD1 (5 bases). CDR3 size: 14 residues. The ends were cut back, 3 bases at V and 3 bases at J, with 9 bases in the middle. The germline CDR1 and CDR2 sequences are LNHDA and SQIVND (reference sequence). CDR3 bases: TGTGCCAGTAGTATGGGCAGGGACAATCAGCCCCAGCATTTT. It yields the protein CASSMGRDNQPQHF.